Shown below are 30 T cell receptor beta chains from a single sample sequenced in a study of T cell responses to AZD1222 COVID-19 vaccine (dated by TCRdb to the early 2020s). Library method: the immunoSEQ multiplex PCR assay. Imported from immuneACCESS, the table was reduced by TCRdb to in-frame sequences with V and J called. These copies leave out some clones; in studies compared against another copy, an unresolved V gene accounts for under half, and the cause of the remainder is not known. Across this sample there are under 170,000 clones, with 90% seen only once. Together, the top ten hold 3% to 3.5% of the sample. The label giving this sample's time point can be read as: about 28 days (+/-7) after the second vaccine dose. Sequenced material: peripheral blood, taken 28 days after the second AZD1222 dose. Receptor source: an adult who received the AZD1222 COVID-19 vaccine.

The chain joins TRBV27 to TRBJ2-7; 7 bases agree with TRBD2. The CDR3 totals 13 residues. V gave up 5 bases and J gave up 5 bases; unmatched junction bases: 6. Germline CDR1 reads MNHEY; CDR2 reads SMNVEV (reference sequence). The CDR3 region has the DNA TGTGCCAGCAGTCCCGGACTAGGGGACGAGCAGTACTTC. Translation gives CASSPGLGDEQYF.

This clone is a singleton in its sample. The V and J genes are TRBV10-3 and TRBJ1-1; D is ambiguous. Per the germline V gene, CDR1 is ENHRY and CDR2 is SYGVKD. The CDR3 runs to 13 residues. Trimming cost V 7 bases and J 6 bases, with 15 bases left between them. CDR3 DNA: TGTGCCATCAAGCCCGACCCAACCCCTGAAGCTTTCTTT. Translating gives CAIKPDPTPEAFF.

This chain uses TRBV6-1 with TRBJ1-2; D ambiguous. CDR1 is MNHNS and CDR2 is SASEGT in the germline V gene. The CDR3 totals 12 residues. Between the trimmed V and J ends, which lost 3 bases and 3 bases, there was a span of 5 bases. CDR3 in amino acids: CASSEEYYGYTF. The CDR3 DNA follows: TGTGCCAGCAGTGAGGAGTACTATGGCTACACCTTC.

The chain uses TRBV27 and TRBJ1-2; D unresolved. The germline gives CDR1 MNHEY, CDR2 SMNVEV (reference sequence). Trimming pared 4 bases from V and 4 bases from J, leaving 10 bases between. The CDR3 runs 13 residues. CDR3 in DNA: TGTGCCAGCAGTTCCTCGACACCCTATGGCTACACCTTC. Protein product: CASSSSTPYGYTF.

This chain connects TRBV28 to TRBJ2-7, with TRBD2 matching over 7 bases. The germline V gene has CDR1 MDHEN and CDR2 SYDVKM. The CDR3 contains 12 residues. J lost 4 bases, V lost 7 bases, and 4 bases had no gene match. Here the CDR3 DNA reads TGTGCCAGCAAGAGCGGGGAGTACGAGCAGTACTTC. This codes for CASKSGEYEQYF.

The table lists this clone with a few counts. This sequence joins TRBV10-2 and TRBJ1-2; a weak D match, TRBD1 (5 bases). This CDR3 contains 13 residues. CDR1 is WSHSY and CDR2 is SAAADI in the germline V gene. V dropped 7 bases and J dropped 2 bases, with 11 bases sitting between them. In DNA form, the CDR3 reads TGCGCCAGCACCGGGACGGAAAACTATGGCTACACCTTC. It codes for CASTGTENYGYTF.

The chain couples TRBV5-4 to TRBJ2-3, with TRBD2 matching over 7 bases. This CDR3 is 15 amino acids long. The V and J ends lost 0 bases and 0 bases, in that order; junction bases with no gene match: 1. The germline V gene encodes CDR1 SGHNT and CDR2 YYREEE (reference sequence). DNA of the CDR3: TGTGCCAGCAGCTTGGCTAGCGGTAGCACAGATACGCAGTATTTT. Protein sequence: CASSLASGSTDTQYF. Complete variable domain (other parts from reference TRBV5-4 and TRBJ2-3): ETGVTQSPTHLIKTRGQQVTLRCSSQSGHNTVSWYQQALGQGPQFIFQYYREEENGRGNFPPRFSGLQFPNYSSELNVNALELDDSALYLCASSLASGSTDTQYFGPGTRLTVL.

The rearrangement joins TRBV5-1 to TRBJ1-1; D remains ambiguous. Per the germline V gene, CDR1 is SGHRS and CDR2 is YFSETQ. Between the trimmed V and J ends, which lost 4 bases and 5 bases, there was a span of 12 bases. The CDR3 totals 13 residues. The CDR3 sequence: CASSGRWDTEAFF. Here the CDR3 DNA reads TGCGCCAGCAGCGGGCGGTGGGATACTGAAGCTTTCTTT.

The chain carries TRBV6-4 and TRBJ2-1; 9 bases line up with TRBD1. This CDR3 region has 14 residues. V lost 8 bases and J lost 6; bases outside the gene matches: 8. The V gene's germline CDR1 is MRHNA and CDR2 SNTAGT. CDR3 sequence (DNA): TGTGCCAGCGCCCCGGGACAGGGTTCCAATGAGCAGTTCTTC. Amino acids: CASAPGQGSNEQFF.

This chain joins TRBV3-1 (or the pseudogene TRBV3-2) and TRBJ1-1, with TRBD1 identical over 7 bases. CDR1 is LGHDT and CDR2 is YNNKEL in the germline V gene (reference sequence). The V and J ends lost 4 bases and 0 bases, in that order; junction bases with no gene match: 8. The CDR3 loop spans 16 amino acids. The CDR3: CASSPGGGTVNTEAFF. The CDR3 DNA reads TGTGCCAGCAGCCCCGGGGGTGGGACAGTGAACACTGAAGCTTTCTTT.

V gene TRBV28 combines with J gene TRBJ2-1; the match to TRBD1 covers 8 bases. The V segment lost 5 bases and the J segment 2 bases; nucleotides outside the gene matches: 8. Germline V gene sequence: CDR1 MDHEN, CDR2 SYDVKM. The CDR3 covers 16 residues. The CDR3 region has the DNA TGTGCCAGCAGTACCACAGGGGGTGGAACCTACAATGAGCAGTTCTTC. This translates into CASSTTGGGTYNEQFF.

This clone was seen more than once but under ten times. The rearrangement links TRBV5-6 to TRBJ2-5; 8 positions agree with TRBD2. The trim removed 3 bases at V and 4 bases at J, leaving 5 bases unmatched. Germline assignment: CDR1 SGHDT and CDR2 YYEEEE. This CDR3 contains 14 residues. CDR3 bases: TGTGCCAGCAGCTCGACTAGCGAAAGAGAGACCCAGTACTTC. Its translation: CASSSTSERETQYF.

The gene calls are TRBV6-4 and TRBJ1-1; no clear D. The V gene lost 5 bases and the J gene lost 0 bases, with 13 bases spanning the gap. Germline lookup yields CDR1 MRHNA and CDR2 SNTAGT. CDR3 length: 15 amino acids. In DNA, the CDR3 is TGTGCCAGCAGTACGGAGGGCGGGGTGAACACTGAAGCTTTCTTT. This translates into CASSTEGGVNTEAFF.

The CDR3, as DNA: TGCAGCGGAGGGAGTTACACTGAAGCTTTCTTT. As protein: CSGGSYTEAFF. The chain carries TRBV29-1 and TRBJ1-1; D is uncertain. The CDR3 totals 11 residues. The germline CDR1 and CDR2 sequences are SQVTM and ANQGSEA. The ends were cut back, 7 bases at V and 3 bases at J, with 9 bases in the middle.

CDR3 loop: CASSLVGARDYGYTF. The CDR3 nucleotides are TGTGCCAGCAGCTTAGTTGGGGCGCGGGACTATGGCTACACCTTC. The chain has TRBV7-9 and TRBJ1-2; a weak D match, TRBD1 (5 bases). The CDR3 loop spans 15 amino acids. Deletions cut 1 base from V and 3 bases from J, with 12 bases between. Germline values: CDR1 SEHNR, CDR2 FQNEAQ (reference sequence).

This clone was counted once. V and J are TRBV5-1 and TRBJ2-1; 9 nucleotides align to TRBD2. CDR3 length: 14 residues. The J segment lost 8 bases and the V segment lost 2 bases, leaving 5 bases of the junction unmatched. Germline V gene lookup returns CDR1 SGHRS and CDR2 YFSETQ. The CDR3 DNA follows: TGCGCCAGCAGCTTAAGACTAGCGGACGATGAGCAGTTCTTC. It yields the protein CASSLRLADDEQFF.

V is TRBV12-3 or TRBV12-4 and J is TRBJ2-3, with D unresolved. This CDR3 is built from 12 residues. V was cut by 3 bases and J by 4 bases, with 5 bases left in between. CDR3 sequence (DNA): TGTGCCAGCAGTTTCTCGGCAGATACGCAGTATTTT. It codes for CASSFSADTQYF.

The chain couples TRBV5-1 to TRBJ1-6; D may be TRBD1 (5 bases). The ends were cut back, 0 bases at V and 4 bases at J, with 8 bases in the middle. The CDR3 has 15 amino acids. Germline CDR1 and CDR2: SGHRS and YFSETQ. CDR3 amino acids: CASSLEQAYNSPLHF. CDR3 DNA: TGCGCCAGCAGCTTGGAACAGGCATATAATTCACCCCTCCACTTT. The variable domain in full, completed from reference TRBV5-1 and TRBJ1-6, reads KAGVTQTPRYLIKTRGQQVTLSCSPISGHRSVSWYQQTPGQGLQFLFEYFSETQRNKGNFPGRFSGRQFSNSRSEMNVSTLELGDSALYLCASSLEQAYNSPLHFGNGTRLTVT.

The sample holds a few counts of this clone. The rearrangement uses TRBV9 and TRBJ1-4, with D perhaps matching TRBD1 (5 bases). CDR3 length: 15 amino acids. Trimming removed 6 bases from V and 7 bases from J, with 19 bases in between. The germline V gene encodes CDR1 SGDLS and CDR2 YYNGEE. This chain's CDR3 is CASTLSEGIGEKLFF. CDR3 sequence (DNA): TGTGCCAGCACCCTCTCGGAGGGGATTGGTGAAAAACTGTTTTTT.

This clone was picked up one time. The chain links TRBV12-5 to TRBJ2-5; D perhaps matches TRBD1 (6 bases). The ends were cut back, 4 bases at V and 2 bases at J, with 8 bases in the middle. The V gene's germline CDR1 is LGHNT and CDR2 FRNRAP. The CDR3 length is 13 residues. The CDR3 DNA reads TGTGCTAGTGGTTCAGGGGTTCAAGAGACCCAGTACTTC. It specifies CASGSGVQETQYF.

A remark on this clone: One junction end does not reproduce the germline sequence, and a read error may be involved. CDR3 sequence: CAISAQRELEQYF. The CDR3 DNA reads TGTGCTATCAGTGCTCAGCGGGAGCTCGAGCAGTACTTC. This chain uses TRBV10-3 with TRBJ2-7; 8 nucleotides line up with TRBD2. The CDR3 consists of 13 residues. Germline CDR1 and CDR2: ENHRY and SYGVKD.

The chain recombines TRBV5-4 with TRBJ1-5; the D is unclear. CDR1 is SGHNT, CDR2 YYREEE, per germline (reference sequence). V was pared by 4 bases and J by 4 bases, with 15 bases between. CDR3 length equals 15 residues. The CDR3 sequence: CASSLDSSPNQPQHF. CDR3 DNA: TGTGCCAGCAGCCTGGACTCCTCCCCTAATCAGCCCCAGCATTTT.

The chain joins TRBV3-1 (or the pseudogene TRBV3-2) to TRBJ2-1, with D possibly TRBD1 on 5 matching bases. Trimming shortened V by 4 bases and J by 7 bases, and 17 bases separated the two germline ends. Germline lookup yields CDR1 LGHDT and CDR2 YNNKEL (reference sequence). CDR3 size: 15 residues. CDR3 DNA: TGTGCCAGCAGCCCCGAAGGGGTTCGGCGTAATGAGCAGTTCTTC. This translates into CASSPEGVRRNEQFF.

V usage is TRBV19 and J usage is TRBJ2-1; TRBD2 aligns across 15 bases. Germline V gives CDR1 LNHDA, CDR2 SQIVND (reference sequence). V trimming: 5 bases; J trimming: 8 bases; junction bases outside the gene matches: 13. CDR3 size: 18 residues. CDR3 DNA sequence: TGTGCCAGTAGTGGGGGACTAGCGGGAGGCCATGCTTGGTATGAGCAGTTCTTC. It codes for CASSGGLAGGHAWYEQFF.

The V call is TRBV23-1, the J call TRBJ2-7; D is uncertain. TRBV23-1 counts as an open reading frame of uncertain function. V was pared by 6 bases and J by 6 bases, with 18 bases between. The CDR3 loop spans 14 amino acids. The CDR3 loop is CASSLLKSHGEQYF. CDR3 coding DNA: TGCGCCAGCAGCCTCCTCAAAAGTCACGGCGAGCAGTACTTC.

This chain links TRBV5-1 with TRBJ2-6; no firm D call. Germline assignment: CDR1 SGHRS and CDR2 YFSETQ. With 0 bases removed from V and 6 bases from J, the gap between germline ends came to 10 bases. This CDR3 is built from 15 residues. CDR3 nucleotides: TGCGCCAGCAGCTTGGTTGTGCAGACGGCCAACGTCCTGACTTTC. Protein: CASSLVVQTANVLTF.

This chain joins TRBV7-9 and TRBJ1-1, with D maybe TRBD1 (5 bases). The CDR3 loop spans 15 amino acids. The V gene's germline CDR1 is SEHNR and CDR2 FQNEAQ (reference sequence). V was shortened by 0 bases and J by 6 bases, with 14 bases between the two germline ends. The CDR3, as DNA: TGTGCCAGCAGCTTAGCTTCGGGACGCCAGTCTGAAGCTTTCTTT. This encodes CASSLASGRQSEAFF.

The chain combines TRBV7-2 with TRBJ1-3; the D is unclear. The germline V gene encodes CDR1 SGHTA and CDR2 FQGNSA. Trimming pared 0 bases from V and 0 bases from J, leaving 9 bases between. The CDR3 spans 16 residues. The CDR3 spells CASSLALAGSGNTIYF. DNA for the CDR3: TGTGCCAGCAGCTTAGCGCTCGCCGGCTCTGGAAACACCATATATTTT.

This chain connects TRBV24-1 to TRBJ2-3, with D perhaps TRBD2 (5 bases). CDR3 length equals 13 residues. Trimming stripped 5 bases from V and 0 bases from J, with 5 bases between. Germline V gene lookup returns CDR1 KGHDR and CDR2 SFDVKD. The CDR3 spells CATSGGSTDTQYF. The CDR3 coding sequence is TGTGCCACCAGTGGCGGGAGCACAGATACGCAGTATTTT.

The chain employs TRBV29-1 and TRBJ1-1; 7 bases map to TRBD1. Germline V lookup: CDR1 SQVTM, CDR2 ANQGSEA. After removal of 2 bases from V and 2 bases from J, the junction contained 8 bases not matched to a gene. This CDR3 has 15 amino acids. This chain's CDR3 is CSVEQRDSLNTEAFF. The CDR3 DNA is TGCAGCGTTGAACAAAGGGACAGTCTAAACACTGAAGCTTTCTTT.